These 12 T cell receptor beta chains were all obtained from the same sample, sequenced in a study of blood T cells in healthy people across ages. It was with a sample-barcoded 5' primer and a J-beta primer mix that a second PCR of roughly 7 to 12 cycles was run. TCRdb ran MiXCR on the 5' RACE reads and lists one entry per CDR3 protein. The top ten hold approximately 10% of the sample, which has approximately 900,000 distinct CDR3 sequences, 29% seen once. The data also belong to a second study, concerning T cells of mothers and their children.

Sample: blood. These receptors all come from a woman in her forties in good health.

In this sample, this clonotype turned up many times. The CDR3 region has the DNA TGTGCCAGCAGCTACCGACACGACTCCTACGAGCAGTACTTC. This encodes CASSYRHDSYEQYF. The chain couples TRBV11-2 to TRBJ2-7; D not certain. CDR3 length equals 14 residues. Per germline, CDR1 SGHAT and CDR2 FQNNGV. The V and J ends lost 4 bases and 0 bases respectively, with 10 bases between them.

The chain uses TRBV7-3 and TRBJ1-2; tentatively, D is TRBD1 (6 bases). CDR3 size: 16 residues. With 4 bases removed from V and 2 bases from J, the gap between germline ends came to 17 bases. CDR1 is SGHTA and CDR2 is FQGTGA in the germline V gene. Written as DNA, the CDR3 is TGTGCCAGCAGCTCGTCGAGTCCGGGACAAAACTATGGCTACACCTTC. Protein: CASSSSSPGQNYGYTF. The variable domain in full, completed from reference TRBV7-3 and TRBJ1-2, reads GAGVSQTPSNKVTEKGKYVELRCDPISGHTALYWYRQSLGQGPEFLIYFQGTGAADDSGLPNDRFFAVRPEGSVSTLKIQRTERGDSAVYLCASSSSSPGQNYGYTFGSGTRLTVV.

This clonotype was counted between two and nine times. The chain couples TRBV5-1 to TRBJ2-5; the match to TRBD1 covers 11 bases. The CDR3 loop spans 16 amino acids. Germline CDR1 reads SGHRS; CDR2 reads YFSETQ. V was pared by 4 bases and J by 5 bases, with 10 bases of the junction left unmatched. In nucleotides, the CDR3 is TGCGCCAGCAGCCGCGTTTCGGGACAGGGGGGGGAGACCCAGTACTTC. Translation gives CASSRVSGQGGETQYF.

This clonotype was found a few times. This chain links TRBV3-1 with TRBJ1-1, with a tentative D call TRBD1 (5 bases). The length of the CDR3 is 16 residues. Looked up from germline, CDR1 is LGHDT and CDR2 is YNNKEL (reference sequence). Trimming stripped 0 bases from V and 1 base from J, with 12 bases between. The CDR3 reads CASSQDLRTTNTEAFF. The CDR3 nucleotides are TGTGCCAGCAGCCAAGACCTTCGGACAACGAACACTGAAGCTTTCTTT.

The rearrangement joins TRBV24-1 to TRBJ2-5; 10 bases agree with TRBD2. Germline V gene data show CDR1 as KGHDR and CDR2 as SFDVKD. This CDR3 spans 12 amino acids. V was clipped by 6 bases and J by 13 bases; unmatched bases: 7. The CDR3 DNA reads TGTGCCACCAGTTTAGCGGGGGGCCTCAGGTACTTC. Encoded protein: CATSLAGGLRYF.

The CDR3 loop is CASSPLWGYPYEQYF. CDR3 in DNA: TGTGCCAGCAGCCCCCTGTGGGGTTATCCCTACGAGCAGTACTTC. The V and J genes are TRBV14 and TRBJ2-7; D is undetermined. CDR1 is SGHDN, CDR2 FVKESK, per germline. V was cut by 4 bases and J by 2 bases, with 15 bases left in between. The length of the CDR3 is 15 residues.

This clonotype occurred a few times. CDR3 nucleotide sequence: TGTGCCGTCAGGGTCCAGACTATGAACACTGAAGCTTTCTTT. Protein sequence: CAVRVQTMNTEAFF. The V gene is TRBV6-5, the J gene TRBJ1-1, with a tentative D call TRBD1 (5 bases). CDR3 length: 14 amino acids. CDR1 and CDR2 from the germline V gene are MNHEY and SVGAGI. The V gene lost 11 bases and the J gene lost 0 bases, with 16 bases spanning the gap.

The V and J genes are TRBV4-3 and TRBJ1-1; D not resolved. Trimming shortened V by 4 bases and J by 2 bases, and 11 bases separated the two germline ends. CDR3 length: 14 amino acids. Germline-derived CDR1 and CDR2 are LGHNA and YSLEER. The chain's CDR3 is CASSRQRVNTEAFF. DNA for the CDR3: TGCGCCAGCAGCCGACAACGAGTAAACACTGAAGCTTTCTTT.

This clonotype was found a few times. V usage is TRBV12-3 or TRBV12-4 and J usage is TRBJ1-4; 12 bases line up with TRBD1. The CDR3 contains 18 residues. Trimming took 7 bases from V and 1 from J; bases not matched to a gene: 10. The CDR3 spells CASTRRDRGLVTNEKLFF. CDR3 in DNA: TGTGCCAGCACCCGAAGGGACAGGGGGCTCGTAACTAATGAAAAACTGTTTTTT.

Of note for this clonotype: This clone may be a read error of a much larger clone one base away. The chain is built from TRBV20-1 and TRBJ2-5; maybe TRBD2 (6 bases). The J call could be wrong; TRBJ2-7 is a better fit for the DNA end. The germline V gene encodes CDR1 DFQATT and CDR2 SNEGSKA (reference sequence). There are 16 residues in the CDR3. The CDR3 DNA reads TGCAGTGCTAGAGATGACGGCTCCGGGGGATCCCACGAGCAGTACTTC. Translated: CSARDDGSGGSHEQYF.

The rearrangement links TRBV3-1 to TRBJ1-1, with D maybe TRBD1 (5 bases). V lost 0 bases to trimming and J lost 1 base, with 9 bases between them. This CDR3 spans 15 amino acids. Germline CDR1 LGHDT, CDR2 YNNKEL (reference sequence). The CDR3 sequence is CASSQDYGGNTEAFF. CDR3 DNA sequence: TGTGCCAGCAGCCAAGATTATGGGGGGAACACTGAAGCTTTCTTT.

This clonotype turned up a few times. The V gene is TRBV12-3 or TRBV12-4, the J gene TRBJ2-5; 10 bases line up with TRBD2. With 1 base clipped from V and 5 bases from J, the junction kept 4 bases outside the gene matches. The CDR3 loop spans 15 amino acids. The CDR3 reads CASSLDGSGGETQYF. CDR3 nucleotide sequence: TGTGCCAGCAGTTTAGATGGTAGCGGGGGGGAGACCCAGTACTTC.